The 3 T cell receptor beta chains below come from one sample, sequenced in a study of T cells after yellow fever vaccination. TCRdb fed the 5' RACE reads into MiXCR, producing one record per CDR3 protein. The table lists 450,000 to 650,000 distinct CDR3 sequences, just over 20% of them singletons, with roughly 16% in the top ten. The specimen comprised PBMCs, sampled roughly 20 days after the first yellow fever vaccination. The source of these receptors is a man aged 18 to 35 who received the YFV17D yellow fever vaccine.

The V and J genes are TRBV10-3 and TRBJ1-5; possibly TRBD1 for D (6 bases). In germline, CDR1 is ENHRY, CDR2 SYGVKD. This CDR3 comprises 12 residues. Trimming stripped 0 bases from V and 9 bases from J, with 6 bases between. The CDR3 sequence: CAISESRGPQHF. The CDR3, as DNA: TGTGCCATCAGTGAGTCCAGGGGGCCCCAGCATTTT.

The chain is built from TRBV3-1 and TRBJ2-1; a weak D match, TRBD1 (6 bases). In germline, CDR1 is LGHDT, CDR2 YNNKEL (reference sequence). V gave up 4 bases and J gave up 6 bases, with 13 bases separating them. This CDR3 has 14 amino acids. CDR3 protein: CASSPTGMSNEQFF. In DNA form, the CDR3 reads TGTGCCAGCAGCCCAACAGGGATGAGCAATGAGCAGTTCTTC.

V is TRBV7-6 and J is TRBJ2-7, with 9 bases lining up with TRBD1. Germline CDR1 is SGHVS and CDR2 is FNYEAQ. This CDR3 comprises 15 residues. Germline trimming cut 1 base from V and 6 bases from J; bases unmatched to any gene: 7. The CDR3: CASSLGTGAGSEQYF. The CDR3 region has the DNA TGTGCCAGCAGCTTAGGGACAGGGGCCGGCTCCGAGCAGTACTTC.